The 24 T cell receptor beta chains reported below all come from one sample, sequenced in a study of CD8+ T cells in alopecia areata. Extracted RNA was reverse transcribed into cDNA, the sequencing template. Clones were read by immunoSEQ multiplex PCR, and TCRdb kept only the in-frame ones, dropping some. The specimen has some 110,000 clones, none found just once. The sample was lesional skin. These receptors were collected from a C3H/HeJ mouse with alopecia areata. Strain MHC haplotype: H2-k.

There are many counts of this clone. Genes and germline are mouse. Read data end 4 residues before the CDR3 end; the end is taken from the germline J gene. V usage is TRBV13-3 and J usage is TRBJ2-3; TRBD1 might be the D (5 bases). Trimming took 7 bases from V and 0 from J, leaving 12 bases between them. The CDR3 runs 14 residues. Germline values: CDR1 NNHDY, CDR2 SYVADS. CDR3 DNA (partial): TGTGCCAGCCAGACAGAGGCTAGTGCAGAA. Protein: CASQTEASAE. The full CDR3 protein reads CASQTEASAETLYF.

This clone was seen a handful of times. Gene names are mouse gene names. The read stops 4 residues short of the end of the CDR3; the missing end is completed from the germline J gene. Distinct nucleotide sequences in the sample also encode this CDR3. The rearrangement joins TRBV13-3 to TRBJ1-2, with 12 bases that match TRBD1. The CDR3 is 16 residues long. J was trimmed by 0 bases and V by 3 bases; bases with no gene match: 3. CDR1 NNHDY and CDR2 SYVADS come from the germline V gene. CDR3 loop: CASSGGTGGANSDYTF. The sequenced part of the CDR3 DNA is TGTGCCAGCAGTGGGGGGACAGGGGGCGCAAACTCC.

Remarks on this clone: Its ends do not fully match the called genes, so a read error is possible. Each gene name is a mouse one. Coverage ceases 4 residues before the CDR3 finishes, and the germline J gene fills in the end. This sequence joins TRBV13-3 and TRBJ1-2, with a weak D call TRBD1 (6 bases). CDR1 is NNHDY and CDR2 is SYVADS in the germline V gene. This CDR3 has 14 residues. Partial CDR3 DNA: TGTTCCAGCAGTGATGTAGGGGGAAACTCC. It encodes CSSSDVGGNS. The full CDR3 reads CSSSDVGGNSDYTF.

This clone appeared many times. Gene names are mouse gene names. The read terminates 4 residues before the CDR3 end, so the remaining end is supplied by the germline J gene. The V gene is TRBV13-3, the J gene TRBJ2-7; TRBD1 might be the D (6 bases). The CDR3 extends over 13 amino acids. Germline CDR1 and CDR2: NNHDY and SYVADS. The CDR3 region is CASTIQGRYEQYF. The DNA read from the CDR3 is TGTGCCAGCACTATTCAGGGGAGGTAT.

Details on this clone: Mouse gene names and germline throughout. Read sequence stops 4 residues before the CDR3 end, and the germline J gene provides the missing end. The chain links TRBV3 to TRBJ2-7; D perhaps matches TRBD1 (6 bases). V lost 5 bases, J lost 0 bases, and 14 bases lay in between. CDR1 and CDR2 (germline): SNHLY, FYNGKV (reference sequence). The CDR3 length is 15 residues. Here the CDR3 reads CASSAIRDISYEQYF. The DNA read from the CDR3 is TGTGCCAGCAGCGCCATCCGGGACATCTCCTAT.

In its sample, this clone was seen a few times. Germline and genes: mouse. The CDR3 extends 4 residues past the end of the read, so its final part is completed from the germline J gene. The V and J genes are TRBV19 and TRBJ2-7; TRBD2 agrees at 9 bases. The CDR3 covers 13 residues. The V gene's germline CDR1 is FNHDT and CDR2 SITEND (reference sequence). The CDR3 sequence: CASSSGTGYEQYF. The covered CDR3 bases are TGTGCCAGCAGTTCCGGGACTGGGTAT.

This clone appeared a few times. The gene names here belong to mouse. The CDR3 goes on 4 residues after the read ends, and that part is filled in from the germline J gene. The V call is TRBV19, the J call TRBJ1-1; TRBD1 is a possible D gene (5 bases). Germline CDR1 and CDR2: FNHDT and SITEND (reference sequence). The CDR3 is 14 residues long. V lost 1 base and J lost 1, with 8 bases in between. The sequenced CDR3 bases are TGTGCCAGCAGTATACCAGGGATAAACACA. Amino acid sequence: CASSIPGINT. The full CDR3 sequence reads CASSIPGINTEVFF.

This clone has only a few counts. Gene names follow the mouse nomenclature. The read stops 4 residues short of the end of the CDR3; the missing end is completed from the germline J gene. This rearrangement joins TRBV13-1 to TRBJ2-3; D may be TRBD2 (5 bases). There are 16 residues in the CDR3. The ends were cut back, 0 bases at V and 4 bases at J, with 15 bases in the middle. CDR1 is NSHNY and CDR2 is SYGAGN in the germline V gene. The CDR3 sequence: CASSDVMGSRPETLYF. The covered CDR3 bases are TGTGCCAGCAGTGATGTGATGGGGTCGCGTCCAGAA.

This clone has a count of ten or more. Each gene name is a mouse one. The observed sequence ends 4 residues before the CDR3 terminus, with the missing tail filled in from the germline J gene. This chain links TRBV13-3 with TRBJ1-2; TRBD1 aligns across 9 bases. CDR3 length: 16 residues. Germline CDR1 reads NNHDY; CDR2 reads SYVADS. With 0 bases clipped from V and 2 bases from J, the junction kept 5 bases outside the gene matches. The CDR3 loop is CASSDGQGGDNSDYTF. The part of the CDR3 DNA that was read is TGTGCCAGCAGTGATGGACAGGGGGGAGATAACTCC.

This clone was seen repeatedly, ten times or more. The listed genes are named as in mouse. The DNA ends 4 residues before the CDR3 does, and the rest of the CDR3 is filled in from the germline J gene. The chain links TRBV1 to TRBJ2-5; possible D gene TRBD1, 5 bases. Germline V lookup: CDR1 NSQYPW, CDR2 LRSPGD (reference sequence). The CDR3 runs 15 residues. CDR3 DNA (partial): TGCACCTGCAGTGCAGAACCCCGCCAGGGAGAC. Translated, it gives CTCSAEPRQGD. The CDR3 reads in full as CTCSAEPRQGDTQYF.

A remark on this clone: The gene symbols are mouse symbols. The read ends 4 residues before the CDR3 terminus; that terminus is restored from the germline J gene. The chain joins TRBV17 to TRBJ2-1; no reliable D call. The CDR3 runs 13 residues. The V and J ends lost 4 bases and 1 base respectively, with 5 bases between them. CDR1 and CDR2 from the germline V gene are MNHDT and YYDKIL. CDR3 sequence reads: CASSNRNYAEQFF. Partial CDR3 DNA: TGTGCTAGCAGTAACAGAAACTATGCT.

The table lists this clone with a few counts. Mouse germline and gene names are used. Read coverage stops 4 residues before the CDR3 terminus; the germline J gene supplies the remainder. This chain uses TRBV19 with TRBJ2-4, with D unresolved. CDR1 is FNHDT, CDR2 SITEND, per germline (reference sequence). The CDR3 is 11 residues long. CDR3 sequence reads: CASSPGNTLYF. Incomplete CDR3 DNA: TGTGCCAGCAGCCCAGGAAAC.

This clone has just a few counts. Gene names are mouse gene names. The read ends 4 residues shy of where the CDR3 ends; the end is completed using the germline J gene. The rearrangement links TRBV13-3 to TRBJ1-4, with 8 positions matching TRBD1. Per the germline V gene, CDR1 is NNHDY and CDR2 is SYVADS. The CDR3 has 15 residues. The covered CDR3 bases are TGTGCCAGCAGTGGCCTCGGGACAGGCCGCGAA. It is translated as CASSGLGTGRE. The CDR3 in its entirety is CASSGLGTGRERLFF. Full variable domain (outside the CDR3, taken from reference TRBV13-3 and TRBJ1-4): EAAVTQSPRSKVAVTGGKVTLSCHQTNNHDYMYWYRQDTGHGLRLIHYSYVADSTEKGDIPDGYKASRPSQENFSLILELASLSQTAVYFCASSGLGTGRERLFFGHGTKLSVL.

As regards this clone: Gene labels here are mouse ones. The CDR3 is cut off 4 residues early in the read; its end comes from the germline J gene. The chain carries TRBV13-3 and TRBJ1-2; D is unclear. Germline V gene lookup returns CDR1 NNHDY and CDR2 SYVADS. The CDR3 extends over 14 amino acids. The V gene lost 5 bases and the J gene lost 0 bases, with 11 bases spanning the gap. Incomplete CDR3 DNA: TGTGCCAGCAGCCGCAGAAATGCAAACTCC. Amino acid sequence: CASSRRNANS. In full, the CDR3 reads CASSRRNANSDYTF.

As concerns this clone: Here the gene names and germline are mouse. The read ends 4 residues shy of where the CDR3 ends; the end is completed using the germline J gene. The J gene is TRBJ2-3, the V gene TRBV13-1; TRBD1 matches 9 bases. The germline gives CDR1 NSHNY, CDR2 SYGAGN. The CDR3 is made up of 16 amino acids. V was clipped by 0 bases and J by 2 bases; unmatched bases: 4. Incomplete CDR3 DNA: TGTGCCAGCAGTGATGCCGGGACAGGGAATGCAGAA. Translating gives CASSDAGTGNAE. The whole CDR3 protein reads CASSDAGTGNAETLYF.

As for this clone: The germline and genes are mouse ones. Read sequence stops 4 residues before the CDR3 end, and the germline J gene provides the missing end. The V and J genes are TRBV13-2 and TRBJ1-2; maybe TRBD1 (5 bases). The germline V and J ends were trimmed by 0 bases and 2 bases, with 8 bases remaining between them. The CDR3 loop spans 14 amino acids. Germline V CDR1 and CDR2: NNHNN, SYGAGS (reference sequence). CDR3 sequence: CASGDVKGNSDYTF. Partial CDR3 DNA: TGTGCCAGCGGTGATGTAAAGGGGAACTCC.

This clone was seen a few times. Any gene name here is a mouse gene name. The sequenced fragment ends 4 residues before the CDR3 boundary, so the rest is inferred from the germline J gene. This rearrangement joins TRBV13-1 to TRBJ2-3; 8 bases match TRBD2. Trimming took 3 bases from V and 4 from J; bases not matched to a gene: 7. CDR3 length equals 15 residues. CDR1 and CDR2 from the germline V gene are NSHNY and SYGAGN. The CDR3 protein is CASSAGGLKSETLYF. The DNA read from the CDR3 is TGTGCCAGCAGTGCTGGGGGGTTAAAGTCAGAA.

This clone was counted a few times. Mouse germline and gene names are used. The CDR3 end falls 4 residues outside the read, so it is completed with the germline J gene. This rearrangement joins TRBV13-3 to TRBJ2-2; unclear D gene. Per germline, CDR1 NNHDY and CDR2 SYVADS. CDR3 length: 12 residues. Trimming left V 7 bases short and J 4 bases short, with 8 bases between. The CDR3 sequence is CASDSGTGQLYF. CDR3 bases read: TGTGCCAGCGATTCAGGCACCGGG.

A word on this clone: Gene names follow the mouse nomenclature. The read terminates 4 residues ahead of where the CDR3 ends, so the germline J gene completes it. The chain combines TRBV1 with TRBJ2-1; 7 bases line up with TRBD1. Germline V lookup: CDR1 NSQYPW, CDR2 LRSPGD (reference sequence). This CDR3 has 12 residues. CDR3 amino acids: CTCSTGAPEQFF. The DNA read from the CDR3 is TGCACCTGCAGCACAGGGGCGCCT.

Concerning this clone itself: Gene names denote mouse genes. The CDR3 here is CASRLGLEAETLYF. The CDR3 bases that were read are TGTGCTAGCAGACTGGGACTGGAGGCAGAA. This chain uses TRBV29 with TRBJ2-3; 8 nucleotides line up with TRBD2. The read falls 4 residues short of the CDR3 end, and the missing part is taken from the germline J gene. J lost 3 bases, V lost 6 bases, and 5 bases had no gene match. The CDR3 has 14 amino acids. Germline CDR1 is MSHET and CDR2 is SYDVDS.

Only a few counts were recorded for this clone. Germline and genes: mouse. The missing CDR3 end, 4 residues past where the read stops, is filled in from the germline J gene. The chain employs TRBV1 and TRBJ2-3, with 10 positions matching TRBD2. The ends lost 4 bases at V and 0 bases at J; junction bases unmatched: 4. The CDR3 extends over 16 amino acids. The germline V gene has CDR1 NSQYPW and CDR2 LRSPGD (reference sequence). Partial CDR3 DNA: TGCACCTGCAGTGAACTGGGGGGGGTTAGTGCAGAA. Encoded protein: CTCSELGGVSAE. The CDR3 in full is CTCSELGGVSAETLYF. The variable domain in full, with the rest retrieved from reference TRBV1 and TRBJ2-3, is VTLLEQNPRWRLVPRGQAVNLRCILKNSQYPWMSWYQQDLQKQLQWLFTLRSPGDKEVKSLPGADYLATRVTDTELRLQVANMSQGRTLYCTCSELGGVSAETLYFGSGTRLTVL.

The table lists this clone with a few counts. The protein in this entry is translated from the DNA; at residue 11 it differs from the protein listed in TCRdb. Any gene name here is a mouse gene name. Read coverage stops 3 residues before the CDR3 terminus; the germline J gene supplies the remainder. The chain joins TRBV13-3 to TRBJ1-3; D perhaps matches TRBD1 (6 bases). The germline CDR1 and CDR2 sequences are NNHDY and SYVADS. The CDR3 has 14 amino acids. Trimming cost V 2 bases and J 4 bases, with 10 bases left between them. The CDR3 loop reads CASSDPGEGNTLYF. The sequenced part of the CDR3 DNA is TGTGCCAGCAGTGACCCAGGGGAGGGAAATACG. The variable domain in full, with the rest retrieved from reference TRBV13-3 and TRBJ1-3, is EAAVTQSPRSKVAVTGGKVTLSCHQTNNHDYMYWYRQDTGHGLRLIHYSYVADSTEKGDIPDGYKASRPSQENFSLILELASLSQTAVYFCASSDPGEGNTLYFGEGSRLIVV.

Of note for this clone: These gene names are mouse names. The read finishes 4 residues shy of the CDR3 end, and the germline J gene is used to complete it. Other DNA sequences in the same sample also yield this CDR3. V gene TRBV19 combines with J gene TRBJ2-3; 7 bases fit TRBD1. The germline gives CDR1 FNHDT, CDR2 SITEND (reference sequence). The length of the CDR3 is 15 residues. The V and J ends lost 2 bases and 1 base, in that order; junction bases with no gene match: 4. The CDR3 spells CASSIDRAGAETLYF. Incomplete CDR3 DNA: TGTGCCAGCAGTATTGACAGGGCAGGTGCAGAA.

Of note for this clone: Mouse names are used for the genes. CDR3 residues: CASRTGGADGQLYF. CDR3 bases read: TGTGCCAGCAGGACTGGGGGGGCCGACGGG. The chain is built from TRBV13-3 and TRBJ2-2; 12 nucleotides line up with TRBD2. The CDR3 goes on 4 residues after the read ends, and that part is filled in from the germline J gene. Germline loops: CDR1 NNHDY, CDR2 SYVADS. There are 14 residues in the CDR3.